This record concerns one TCR beta chain sequence. This clone was observed a handful of times. Its recognized antigen is unknown. Base qualities are not provided; no much larger clone lies one nucleotide away. The label giving this sample's time point can be read as: individuals recovered from natural SARS-CoV-2 infection. V sheds 3 bases and J sheds 5 bases, leaving 16 bases between their ends. The germline V gene (reference sequence) provides CDR1 SEHNR and CDR2 FQNEAQ. The cysteine opens and the phenylalanine closes a CDR3 of 15 amino acids. Kept here is only the CDR3 DNA, which spans 45 bases and is read in frame from base 1. The immunoSEQ Assay was used to sequence TCRbeta CDR3 regions. After extraction, genomic DNA underwent amplification by bias-controlled multiplex PCR, followed by high-throughput sequencing. The paper's data handling went like this. To quantify the absolute abundance of every unique TCRbeta CDR3 region, sequences were collapsed and filtered. Usable DNA was measured by amplifying reference genes present in all nucleated cells, and TCRbeta template counts were normalized to that usable DNA to estimate T cell fraction. Repertoire TCRs were annotated as SARS-CoV-2-specific by exact matching of V gene, CDR3 amino acid sequence and J gene to a known reactive TCR set. The reference SARS-CoV-2 TCR set was derived from MIRA and filtered for enrichment in COVID-19-positive ImmuneCODE repertoires, a step that removed public or cross-reactive TCRs. Drawing on the MIRA antigens, annotated TCRs were analysed further at the level of specific ORF or position within ORF. Breadth was defined as the number of annotated unique rearrangements divided by the total number of unique productive rearrangements, and depth was defined as the summed frequency of the annotated unique rearrangements. Two-sided Wilcoxon rank-sum tests were used to compare TCR breadth between groups. In its TCRdb copy, this immuneACCESS table keeps in-frame sequences only and misses some clones. Where compared with another copy, unresolved V genes explain less than half of these, and the others have no known cause. D and trimming come from the DNA, and the V and J calls and clone size come from that table. Present in this sample are some 180,000 clones, around 88% of which were seen just once. The ten top clones hold around 6.3% of the sample.

These data belong to a study of Ad26.COV2.S vaccination and SARS-CoV-2 variants (dated by TCRdb to about 2021). For the wider study: Sequencing of the TCRbeta repertoire served to evaluate the specificity and breadth of SARS-CoV-2-reactive T cell receptors following Ad26.COV2.S vaccination. The TCR-sequenced set comprised around 30 samples: some 20 Ad26.COV2.S vaccine recipients, 5 placebo recipients and 8 SARS-CoV-2 convalescent individuals. General conclusions and limits of the study: Ad26.COV2.S recipients had higher spike-specific TCR breadth than placebo recipients (P = 0.0014). Vaccine and placebo recipients had comparable non-spike TCR breadth, which fits with the vaccine containing only spike. According to the authors, total T cell responses may have been underestimated by the TCR breadth and depth analyses. After vaccination, spike-specific CD8+ and CD4+ T cell responses were reported to show substantial breadth.

The chain couples TRBV7-9 to TRBJ1-2; the D gene is possibly TRBD1, with 6 bases matching. The TCR sequence derives from a human donor who had recovered from COVID-19. Material: peripheral blood, obtained after recovery from COVID-19. The CDR3 has the sequence CASSFVGAGLYGYTF. The sequence in DNA is TGTGCCAGCAGCTTCGTGGGGGCCGGTTTATATGGCTACACCTTC. The full variable domain, with segments outside the CDR3 supplied by the reference TRBV7-9 and TRBJ1-2 proteins, appears as DTGVSQNPRHKITKRGQNVTFRCDPISEHNRLYWYRQTLGQGPEFLTYFQNEAQLEKSRLLSDRFSAERPKGSFSTLEIQRTEQGDSAMYLCASSFVGAGLYGYTFGSGTRLTVV.